Below, one TCR beta chain is given with its context. This clonotype was seen only a few times. The antigen it binds to is not known. The input lacks base qualities; no much larger clone sits a single base away. From the germline V gene, CDR1 is SGHTA and CDR2 is FQGNSA. Including the terminal cysteine and phenylalanine, the CDR3 comprises 14 residues. The read is trimmed to its CDR3 DNA, 42 bases read in frame from base 1. Cut back by 6 bases and 3 bases, the V and J ends lie 14 bases apart. The sample is drawn from a study of identical twins (dated by TCRdb to the mid-2010s). Background for the entire study: The study deep-sequenced TCR alpha and beta repertoires from monozygotic twins, unrelated adults of various ages and cord blood to test whether fetal clonotypes persist. Replicate twin experiments were performed at different times using different library preparation protocols to rule out contamination. Study-level results and caveats: Fewer insertions were carried by abundant cord blood beta clonotypes, a similar but weaker trend appeared in young adult naive repertoires, and no such trend appeared in memory repertoires. Invariant T cells such as MAIT and iNKT could partly confound zero-insertion analyses, although diverse VJ usage argued against such confounding for most clonotypes. Excess twin sharing in beta out-of-frame sequences was weaker because fewer shared sequences lowered the signal-to-noise ratio. Out-of-frame TCR alpha sharing in monozygotic twins was systematically underestimated by recombination models, whereas sharing between unrelated individuals was in agreement with the recombination models. Because the same donors could not be followed over many years, the conclusions depended on cross-sectional statistical analysis. Compared with coincidental sharing between unrelated individuals, out-of-frame TCR alpha sequences shared between twins showed an excess of sequences with low generation probability.

Only healthy Caucasian donors were included. The library was made by 5' RACE. The instrument was an Illumina HiSeq 2000. Template switching added a universal primer binding site, and the final cDNA carried a unique molecular identifier that allowed TCR cDNA molecules to be counted accurately. Specific primers in the conserved constant-segment region were used to synthesize first-strand cDNA for the TCR alpha and beta chains. Each cDNA library was double barcoded, with a SMART-Mk sample barcode plus Illumina barcodes, to control for contamination. TruSeq adapter sequences and Illumina sample barcodes were added in two successive PCR steps. TCR alpha and beta cDNA libraries were sequenced on the Illumina HiSeq platform with custom primers. For the original study's pipeline: MiGEC was used to process raw reads and extract unique molecular identifiers, and MiXCR was used to find CDR3 positions. For each individual, recombination models were inferred using an EM algorithm with the repgenHMM and IGoR tools. The analysis of shared clonotypes was done with the tcR package in R, with sharing normalized by the product of cloneset sizes. To study raw recombination without the effects of thymic and clonal selection, out-of-frame nonproductive sequences were analyzed. TCRdb reworked the public reads: Q25 trimming with fastp, MiXCR clone assembly, productive beta chains retained. Rows with a matching CDR3 protein are joined into one entry that keeps the most common DNA and genes. These V and J calls originate from TCRdb's pipeline instead of the authors' own analysis. A total of roughly 1.6 million distinct CDR3 sequences appear in this sample, about 32% of them only once. The biggest ten clones account for approximately 0.29% of the sample.

The sequencing sample was made of cord blood. The chain was built from TRBV7-2 and TRBJ1-2; 6 matching bases give a weak D call of TRBD1. The clonotype comes from a newborn girl in good health. The DNA is as follows: TGTGCCAGCAGATCGCTGGACAGATACTATGGCTACACCTTC. Its product reads: CASRSLDRYYGYTF.